This TCR beta chain derives from a study of response to subunit inactivated influenza vaccine. TCRdb reprocessed the RT-PCR reads via MiXCR and lists one record per CDR3 protein. The table shows hundreds of thousands of distinct CDR3 sequences, with less than 30% occurring only once. Trimming removed 5 bases from V and 6 bases from J, with 14 bases in between. The CDR3 extends over 13 amino acids. Germline values: CDR1 SGHVS, CDR2 FNYEAQ. V gene TRBV7-6 combines with J gene TRBJ2-7; D possibly uses TRBD1 or TRBD2 (6 bases each). This TCR derives from a man aged 50-60 years who received an inactivated influenza vaccine. The source material was CD4+ T cells sorted from PBMCs, sampled more than 4 days after vaccination. The CDR3: CASSLIRGGEQYF. DNA for the CDR3: TGTGCCAGCAGCCTCATCAGGGGAGGCGAGCAGTACTTC.